One T cell receptor (beta chain) is described in this entry. The use of a sample-barcoded 5' primer and a J-beta primer mix characterized a second PCR of about 7 to 12 cycles. The template-switch adaptor was a 5' adaptor with 12 random nucleotides. It tagged each cDNA molecule. TCRdb redid the calling of the 5' RACE reads with MiXCR, one entry per CDR3 protein. This sample has 1,100,000 or so distinct CDR3 sequences, with around 43% found just once. The sample originates from a study of blood T cells in healthy people across ages. There were healthy Caucasian individuals from Russia, aged roughly 6 to 100, serving as donors. V was shortened by 0 bases and J by 3 bases, with 13 bases between the two germline ends. CDR1 is SGDLS and CDR2 is YYNGEE in the germline V gene. This CDR3 is built from 15 residues.

Specimen: blood. This receptor was identified in a woman aged 55-69 years in good health. The V and J genes are TRBV9 and TRBJ2-7, with D perhaps given as TRBD1 or TRBD2 (6 bases each). The CDR3 protein is CASSVEGGPFYEQYF. The CDR3 DNA reads TGTGCCAGCAGCGTAGAAGGGGGGCCTTTCTACGAGCAGTACTTC.